A single sample is the source of the 26 T cell receptor beta chains below, sequenced in a study of OX40 agonist ivuxolimab in advanced cancers. Assay used: immunoSEQ multiplex PCR; TCRdb lists only in-frame clones, some missing. The repertoire holds some 48,000 clones, 75% to 80% seen once, with 7.9% in the top ten. Sample: CD4+ or CD8+ T cells sorted from blood, taken in a trial of the OX40 agonist ivuxolimab. These receptors came from an adult with an advanced solid tumor such as melanoma, head and neck, liver or kidney cancer.

This chain's CDR3 is CASSLWVPNSYNEQFF. The CDR3, as DNA: TGTGCCAGCAGCTTATGGGTACCCAACTCCTACAATGAGCAGTTCTTC. The rearrangement links TRBV11-2 to TRBJ2-1; D remains ambiguous. Germline CDR1 reads SGHAT; CDR2 reads FQNNGV. The CDR3 has 16 residues. Trimming took 2 bases from V and 0 from J, leaving 11 bases between them.

There are many counts of this clone. The rearrangement uses TRBV11-1 and TRBJ2-3; TRBD2 aligns across 10 bases. Germline V gene lookup returns CDR1 SGHAT and CDR2 FQDESV (reference sequence). Trimming at V came to 5 bases and at J to 11 bases, leaving 7 bases not matched to a gene. The CDR3 sequence is 13 residues long. The DNA of the CDR3 is TGTGCCAGCAGCGCCACACTAGCGGGGAGGCAGTATTTT. This translates into CASSATLAGRQYF.

The V call is TRBV7-9, the J call TRBJ2-1, with D possibly TRBD1 on 6 matching bases. CDR3 length: 15 amino acids. The ends were cut back, 2 bases at V and 8 bases at J, with 16 bases in the middle. Germline V lookup: CDR1 SEHNR, CDR2 FQNEAQ (reference sequence). The CDR3 DNA is TGTGCCAGCAGCTTAACAGGGAATCCCCCCGATGAGCAGTTCTTC. Protein product: CASSLTGNPPDEQFF.

The V gene is TRBV5-8, the J gene TRBJ1-4, with D maybe TRBD1 (5 bases). The V end was cut by 4 bases, the J end by 4 bases, with 14 bases between. This CDR3 has 15 amino acids. CDR1 SGHTS and CDR2 YDEGEE come from the germline V gene. The CDR3 protein is CASSLAGLFNEKLFF. The CDR3 DNA sequence: TGTGCCAGCAGCCTTGCAGGGCTTTTTAATGAAAAACTGTTTTTT.

The sample holds a few counts of this clone. The rearrangement uses TRBV11-3 and TRBJ2-2; TRBD1 matches 8 bases. This CDR3 spans 15 amino acids. The germline V gene has CDR1 SGHNT and CDR2 YENEEA. The trim removed 6 bases at V and 3 bases at J, leaving 6 bases unmatched. CDR3 nucleotides: TGTGCCAGCAGATCCGGGACAGGAGACACCGGGGAGCTGTTTTTT. This gives the protein CASRSGTGDTGELFF.

This clone was observed a few times. The genes are TRBV9 and TRBJ2-1, with no clear D. The V gene lost 4 bases and the J gene lost 0 bases, with 5 bases spanning the gap. Germline loops: CDR1 SGDLS, CDR2 YYNGEE. This CDR3 is built from 13 residues. The CDR3 sequence: CASSPDSYNEQFF. In DNA form, the CDR3 reads TGTGCCAGCAGCCCCGACTCCTACAATGAGCAGTTCTTC.

Only one count was recorded for this clone. The chain links TRBV12-5 to TRBJ2-7, with TRBD2 matching 10 bases. The CDR3 runs to 15 residues. In germline, CDR1 is LGHNT, CDR2 FRNRAP. The trim removed 2 bases at V and 4 bases at J, leaving 5 bases unmatched. The CDR3 nucleotides read TGTGCTAGTGGTTTGTTAGCGGGAGGTTTGTACGAGCAGTACTTC. Its translation is CASGLLAGGLYEQYF.

The chain links TRBV14 to TRBJ1-1, with 8 bases fitting TRBD1. This CDR3 comprises 15 residues. Trimming cost V 2 bases and J 1 base; bases outside gene matches: 3. Germline CDR1 SGHDN, CDR2 FVKESK. The CDR3 bases are TGTGCCAGCAGCCAAAGACAGGGGCAGAACACTGAAGCTTTCTTT. It encodes CASSQRQGQNTEAFF.

The chain uses TRBV6-5 and TRBJ2-3; D gene unclear. Trimming pared 8 bases from V and 6 bases from J, leaving 9 bases between. Germline values: CDR1 MNHEY, CDR2 SVGAGI. This CDR3 has 11 residues. The CDR3 sequence is CASGLSDTQYF. For the CDR3, the DNA is TGTGCCAGCGGCCTATCCGATACGCAGTATTTT.

The chain is built from TRBV6-1 and TRBJ2-1; D not certain. Germline CDR1 is MNHNS and CDR2 is SASEGT. V lost 6 bases, J lost 9 bases, and 12 bases lay in between. This CDR3 comprises 12 residues. The CDR3 DNA follows: TGTGCCAGCAGCCCGGTTTACGGTGAGCAGTTCTTC. As protein: CASSPVYGEQFF.

The genes are TRBV2 and TRBJ1-4, with 9 bases aligning to TRBD1. This CDR3 spans 14 amino acids. V was clipped by 7 bases and J by 7 bases; unmatched bases: 7. Per the germline V gene, CDR1 is SNHLY and CDR2 is FYNNEI. This CDR3 reads CASNAGQGSEKLFF. The CDR3, as DNA: TGTGCCAGCAACGCGGGACAGGGCTCTGAAAAACTGTTTTTT.

The chain has TRBV6-7 and TRBJ1-3, with TRBD1 as a possible D gene (6 bases). TRBV6-7 counts as an open reading frame of uncertain function. V gave up 6 bases and J gave up 5 bases, with 26 bases separating them. The CDR3 extends over 18 amino acids. The CDR3 loop reads CASSPEETGRLLRNTIYF. CDR3 sequence (DNA): TGTGCCAGCAGCCCCGAGGAGACAGGACGTCTTTTAAGAAACACCATATATTTT.

The V call is TRBV5-1, the J call TRBJ2-2; no reliable D call. V was cut by 2 bases and J by 2 bases, with 13 bases left in between. CDR1 is SGHRS and CDR2 is YFSETQ in the germline V gene. There are 16 residues in the CDR3. The CDR3 here is CASSFGYEINTGELFF. CDR3 bases: TGCGCCAGCAGCTTTGGTTACGAAATAAACACCGGGGAGCTGTTTTTT. Supplemented by reference TRBV5-1 and TRBJ2-2, the full variable domain reads KAGVTQTPRYLIKTRGQQVTLSCSPISGHRSVSWYQQTPGQGLQFLFEYFSETQRNKGNFPGRFSGRQFSNSRSEMNVSTLELGDSALYLCASSFGYEINTGELFFGEGSRLTVL.

The chain uses TRBV29-1 and TRBJ2-3, with 8 bases that match TRBD2. Germline V gives CDR1 SQVTM, CDR2 ANQGSEA. The CDR3 consists of 13 residues. V trimming: 2 bases; J trimming: 7 bases; junction bases outside the gene matches: 5. The CDR3 coding sequence is TGCAGCGTTGAATCGGGGGGGACGAATACGCAGTATTTT. Translating gives CSVESGGTNTQYF.

This clone has a handful of counts. The rearrangement uses TRBV30 and TRBJ1-5, with D uncertain. The CDR3 spans 14 residues. V lost 1 base and J 4 bases, leaving 11 bases between the germline ends. Germline CDR1 reads GTSNPN; CDR2 reads SVGIG (reference sequence). CDR3 sequence reads: CAWSEVSGNQPQHF. The CDR3 nucleotides read TGTGCCTGGAGTGAAGTCTCGGGAAATCAGCCCCAGCATTTT. Full variable domain (rest looked up from reference TRBV30 and TRBJ1-5): SQTIHQWPATLVQPVGSPLSLECTVEGTSNPNLYWYRQAAGRGLQLLFYSVGIGQISSEVPQNLSASRPQDRQFILSSKKLLLSDSGFYLCAWSEVSGNQPQHFGDGTRLSIL.

This clone showed up just a few times. The chain is built from TRBV19 and TRBJ2-3; 10 bases match TRBD2. The V segment lost 1 base and the J segment 6 bases; nucleotides outside the gene matches: 4. This CDR3 region has 15 residues. Germline-derived CDR1 and CDR2 are LNHDA and SQIVND (reference sequence). CDR3 nucleotides: TGTGCCAGTAGTATAGCAGCAGCGGGAGGGGATACGCAGTATTTT. Protein product: CASSIAAAGGDTQYF.

The chain couples TRBV7-8 to TRBJ1-5; TRBD1 agrees at 7 bases. Germline CDR1 reads SGHVS; CDR2 reads FQNEAQ. This CDR3 spans 15 amino acids. Germline trimming cut 1 base from V and 4 bases from J; bases unmatched to any gene: 4. The CDR3 loop reads CASSLGTGHNQPQHF. In nucleotides, the CDR3 is TGTGCCAGCAGCTTAGGGACAGGCCATAATCAGCCCCAGCATTTT.

The chain recombines TRBV18 with TRBJ1-2, with D uncertain. Trimming shortened V by 2 bases and J by 0 bases, and 7 bases separated the two germline ends. The CDR3 is 14 amino acids. Germline assignment: CDR1 KGHSH and CDR2 LQKENI. CDR3: CASSPNPSNYGYTF. In DNA, the CDR3 is TGTGCCAGCTCACCAAATCCCTCTAACTATGGCTACACCTTC.

The chain couples TRBV7-9 to TRBJ1-1, with D perhaps matching TRBD1 (6 bases). This CDR3 has 16 residues. Germline V gene data show CDR1 as SEHNR and CDR2 as FQNEAQ (reference sequence). V was clipped by 1 base and J by 6 bases, with 18 bases between them. The chain's CDR3 is CASSLVEGGYDAEAFF. The CDR3, as DNA: TGTGCCAGCAGCTTAGTGGAAGGGGGGTATGATGCTGAAGCTTTCTTT. Filled out from reference TRBV7-9 and TRBJ1-1, the complete variable domain reads DTGVSQNPRHKITKRGQNVTFRCDPISEHNRLYWYRQTLGQGPEFLTYFQNEAQLEKSRLLSDRFSAERPKGSFSTLEIQRTEQGDSAMYLCASSLVEGGYDAEAFFGQGTRLTVV.

The sample holds a few counts of this clone. V and J are TRBV19 and TRBJ2-7, with D possibly being TRBD1 or TRBD2 (7 bases each). Trimming cost V 4 bases and J 2 bases, with 18 bases left between them. There are 16 residues in the CDR3. Germline-derived CDR1 and CDR2 are LNHDA and SQIVND (reference sequence). CDR3 bases: TGTGCCAGTAGTACCCAGGGGGGGCCAGGGACCTACGAGCAGTACTTC. Encoded protein: CASSTQGGPGTYEQYF.

This clone was counted a single time. The chain employs TRBV4-3 and TRBJ2-6; TRBD1 aligns across 9 bases. In germline, CDR1 is LGHNA, CDR2 YSLEER. J gave up 0 bases and V 2 bases, and 8 bases lay outside the gene matches. This CDR3 spans 19 amino acids. CDR3 sequence reads: CASSQLRTGAASGANVLTF. CDR3 bases: TGCGCCAGCAGCCAATTAAGGACAGGGGCGGCCTCTGGGGCCAACGTCCTGACTTTC.

The chain employs TRBV21-1 and TRBJ2-5; the D segment call TRBD1 is taken from the table without a DNA check. TRBV21-1 is a pseudogene. This CDR3 region has 15 residues. The CDR3 region has the DNA TGTGCCAGCAACACCACGACAGGGGGCGTAGAGACCCAGTACTTC. Encoded protein: CASNTTTGGVETQYF.

Only a few counts were recorded for this clone. The chain links TRBV7-2 to TRBJ1-5; the D gene is possibly TRBD1 (6 bases). Trimming stripped 6 bases from V and 6 bases from J, with 18 bases between. Germline V gene data show CDR1 as SGHTA and CDR2 as FQGNSA. This CDR3 spans 15 amino acids. The CDR3 DNA is TGTGCCAGCAGTTACGGGACACGGGAGGCTCAGCCCCAGCATTTT. It specifies CASSYGTREAQPQHF.

The genes are TRBV2 and TRBJ1-2, with a possible D match to TRBD1 (5 bases). From germline, CDR1 is SNHLY and CDR2 FYNNEI. The germline V and J ends were trimmed by 6 bases and 3 bases, with 14 bases remaining between them. The CDR3 contains 14 residues. This chain's CDR3 is CASRSGSGDYGYTF. CDR3 DNA: TGTGCCAGCAGATCAGGGTCTGGCGACTATGGCTACACCTTC. Complete variable domain (other parts from reference TRBV2 and TRBJ1-2): EPEVTQTPSHQVTQMGQEVILRCVPISNHLYFYWYRQILGQKVEFLVSFYNNEISEKSEIFDDQFSVERPDGSNFTLKIRSTKLEDSAMYFCASRSGSGDYGYTFGSGTRLTVV.

J is TRBJ1-2 and V is TRBV18; D gene uncertain. This CDR3 is 15 amino acids long. CDR1 and CDR2 (germline): KGHSH, LQKENI. Trimming pared 0 bases from V and 3 bases from J, leaving 11 bases between. The CDR3 reads CASSPPERTDYGYTF. DNA for the CDR3: TGTGCCAGCTCACCACCGGAAAGGACGGACTATGGCTACACCTTC.

The rearrangement uses TRBV5-8 and TRBJ2-7; tentative D call: TRBD1 (6 bases). CDR1 and CDR2 (germline): SGHTS, YDEGEE. V shed 0 bases and J shed 5 bases, with 12 bases lying between them. CDR3 length: 14 amino acids. CDR3 nucleotide sequence: TGTGCCAGCAGCTTGGGCGTGGGGGCCGACGAGCAGTACTTC. This gives the protein CASSLGVGADEQYF.